This T cell receptor beta chain was captured by sequencing in a study of cytomegalovirus exposure and HLA in healthy donors. General study points: For most TCR beta V segments, an earlier analysis put the productive rate at about 87% or about 30% of the time.

CDR1 is GTSNPN and CDR2 is SVGIG in the germline V gene (reference sequence). Trimming shortened V by 4 bases and J by 0 bases, and 12 bases separated the two germline ends. The CDR3 covers 15 residues. Primers: 60 Vbeta forward and 13 Jbeta reverse. The method was immunoSEQ multiplex PCR; TCRdb's version includes in-frame clones alone and lacks a portion of them. The profile shows 150,000 to 160,000 clones, approximately 86% of them singletons. In regard to this clone: The antigen remains undetermined.

The sample comprised PBMCs. This TCR was recovered from a woman aged 45-65 years in good health and CMV-seropositive. V gene TRBV30 combines with J gene TRBJ2-2; D might be TRBD1 (6 bases). The CDR3 spells CAWKRQDSNTGELFF. CDR3 DNA: TGTGCCTGGAAGAGACAGGACTCGAACACCGGGGAGCTGTTTTTT.